The 26 T cell receptor beta chains below all came from one sample that was sequenced in a study of cytomegalovirus exposure and HLA in healthy donors. The table came from immunoSEQ multiplex PCR; TCRdb's copy has only in-frame clones and leaves some out. Among 160,000 or so clones listed, around nine tenths were seen once. The specimen was PBMCs. These receptors all come from a man between 18 and 29 years old in good health and CMV-seropositive.

The chain couples TRBV4-1 to TRBJ1-1; weak D call: TRBD1 (6 bases). The CDR3 runs 15 residues. In germline, CDR1 is MGHRA, CDR2 YSYEKL. V lost 4 bases and J lost 1, with 13 bases in between. The CDR3 nucleotides are TGCGCCAGCAGCCCTCGACAGGCATCGAACACTGAAGCTTTCTTT. Amino acids: CASSPRQASNTEAFF.

The chain carries TRBV29-1 and TRBJ1-2; no clear D. V was cut by 4 bases and J by 8 bases, with 14 bases left in between. Germline CDR1 SQVTM, CDR2 ANQGSEA. CDR3 length equals 12 residues. The CDR3 DNA reads TGCAGCGTTGGGTCACTTAGCTTGGGCTACACCTTC. Residues: CSVGSLSLGYTF.

The chain combines TRBV28 with TRBJ2-2; 9 bases match TRBD1. The CDR3 has 13 amino acids. Per the germline V gene, CDR1 is MDHEN and CDR2 is SYDVKM. V trimming: 9 bases; J trimming: 7 bases; junction bases outside the gene matches: 6. CDR3: CASHRGLDGELFF. CDR3 nucleotides: TGTGCCAGTCACAGGGGGCTTGACGGGGAGCTGTTTTTT. The full variable domain, in which reference TRBV28 and TRBJ2-2 provide the parts outside the CDR3, is DVKVTQSSRYLVKRTGEKVFLECVQDMDHENMFWYRQDPGLGLRLIYFSYDVKMKEKGDIPEGYSVSREKKERFSLILESASTNQTSMYLCASHRGLDGELFFGEGSRLTVL.

This clone was seen a single time. V usage is TRBV7-2 and J usage is TRBJ1-1, with D perhaps TRBD1 (5 bases). The CDR3 has 13 amino acids. Germline CDR1 is SGHTA and CDR2 is FQGNSA. Trimming pared 6 bases from V and 6 bases from J, leaving 14 bases between. CDR3 nucleotide sequence: TGTGCCAGCAGTTTGGCAGGGTTCTCTGAAGCTTTCTTT. Translating it yields CASSLAGFSEAFF.

The chain links TRBV15 to TRBJ2-3; 10 nucleotides line up with TRBD1. The length of the CDR3 is 17 residues. Unmatched junction bases numbered 8, after V lost 2 bases and J lost 3 bases. The germline CDR1 and CDR2 sequences are LNHNV and YYDKDF (reference sequence). The CDR3 DNA reads as TGTGCCACCAGCAGAAGAACCGGGACAGGGGTGACAGATACGCAGTATTTT. Amino acids: CATSRRTGTGVTDTQYF.

The chain links TRBV11-2 to TRBJ1-6; the match to TRBD1 covers 8 bases. This CDR3 has 15 residues. Trimming removed 2 bases from V and 7 bases from J; junction bases left unmatched: 4. Germline-derived CDR1 and CDR2 are SGHAT and FQNNGV. Here the CDR3 reads CASSLTTGENSPLHF. The CDR3 DNA is TGTGCCAGCAGCTTAACGACAGGGGAAAATTCACCCCTCCACTTT.

The V and J genes are TRBV19 and TRBJ1-1; 10 bases line up with TRBD1. Germline trimming cut 5 bases from V and 7 bases from J; bases unmatched to any gene: 4. Looked up from germline, CDR1 is LNHDA and CDR2 is SQIVND (reference sequence). This CDR3 spans 13 amino acids. In DNA form, the CDR3 reads TGTGCCAGTAGTGCCGGGACAGGGGTTGAAGCTTTCTTT. This sequence encodes CASSAGTGVEAFF.

This clone was seen a single time. This chain joins TRBV29-1 and TRBJ2-5; D might be TRBD2 (5 bases). Germline V gene data show CDR1 as SQVTM and CDR2 as ANQGSEA. The CDR3 consists of 15 residues. Trimming pared 1 base from V and 5 bases from J, leaving 17 bases between. The CDR3: CSVEGESRTGETQYF. The CDR3 region has the DNA TGCAGCGTTGAAGGGGAGAGCCGAACGGGGGAGACCCAGTACTTC.

This clone was seen once. The chain links TRBV6-5 to TRBJ2-3; 11 nucleotides align to TRBD2. The J segment lost 5 bases and the V segment lost 4 bases, leaving 5 bases of the junction unmatched. Germline V gene data show CDR1 as MNHEY and CDR2 as SVGAGI. This CDR3 has 15 residues. CDR3 nucleotide sequence: TGTGCCAGCAGTTTACTAGCGGGAGTACGAGATACGCAGTATTTT. It encodes CASSLLAGVRDTQYF.

The J gene is TRBJ1-2, the V gene TRBV19; D remains ambiguous. CDR1 and CDR2 from the germline V gene are LNHDA and SQIVND (reference sequence). The CDR3 sequence is 17 residues long. V lost 3 bases and J lost 2, with 19 bases in between. The CDR3 loop is CASSMGGSRVLNYGYTF. The CDR3 nucleotides are TGTGCCAGTAGTATGGGAGGAAGCCGAGTTTTGAACTATGGCTACACCTTC. The full variable domain, in which reference TRBV19 and TRBJ1-2 provide the parts outside the CDR3, is DGGITQSPKYLFRKEGQNVTLSCEQNLNHDAMYWYRQDPGQGLRLIYYSQIVNDFQKGDIAEGYSVSREKKESFPLTVTSAQKNPTAFYLCASSMGGSRVLNYGYTFGSGTRLTVV.

V gene TRBV21-1 combines with J gene TRBJ1-2. TRBV21-1 is recorded as a pseudogene. The CDR3 loop spans 14 amino acids. CDR3 sequence (DNA): TGTGCCAGCAGCAAACGTTGGGTGAGGGTTGGCTACACCTTC. Amino acid sequence: CASSKRWVRVGYTF.

The chain combines TRBV11-2 with TRBJ2-2; 14 bases line up with TRBD2. The V gene's germline CDR1 is SGHAT and CDR2 FQNNGV. This CDR3 has 18 amino acids. V was clipped by 4 bases and J by 3 bases; unmatched bases: 7. CDR3 sequence: CASSSRLAGGPDTGELFF. The CDR3 DNA sequence: TGTGCCAGCAGCTCGAGACTAGCGGGGGGGCCGGACACCGGGGAGCTGTTTTTT.

This clone was counted many times. The chain joins TRBV28 to TRBJ1-1; the D is unclear. This CDR3 is 14 amino acids long. Between the trimmed V and J ends, which lost 7 bases and 1 base, there was a span of 13 bases. Germline V lookup: CDR1 MDHEN, CDR2 SYDVKM. The CDR3 DNA reads TGTGCCAGCACCACCGCTGAGCCGAACACTGAAGCTTTCTTT. This translates into CASTTAEPNTEAFF.

This clone was picked up one time. One junction end disagrees with the germline gene, perhaps due to a read error. The chain couples TRBV18 to TRBJ1-1; D possibly corresponds to TRBD1 (5 bases). CDR3 length: 15 amino acids. Germline V lookup: CDR1 KGHSH, CDR2 LQKENI. This CDR3 is CASSPPERGNTKAFF. CDR3 nucleotide sequence: TGTGCCAGCTCACCACCGGAACGGGGGAACACTAAAGCTTTCTTT.

This chain joins TRBV27 and TRBJ1-5, with TRBD1 identical over 7 bases. This CDR3 has 15 residues. The germline gives CDR1 MNHEY, CDR2 SMNVEV (reference sequence). V shed 2 bases, J shed 6 bases, and the junction held 7 bases outside the gene matches. The DNA of the CDR3 is TGTGCCAGCAGTTTAACAGGGGCCACAGGTCAGCCCCAGCATTTT. This sequence encodes CASSLTGATGQPQHF.

The chain recombines TRBV28 with TRBJ2-1, with 14 positions matching TRBD2. Trimming took 6 bases from V and 3 from J; bases not matched to a gene: 7. The CDR3 is 17 amino acids. Looked up from germline, CDR1 is MDHEN and CDR2 is SYDVKM. The CDR3 loop is CASSFRLAGGNYNEQFF. DNA for the CDR3: TGTGCCAGCAGCTTCAGACTAGCGGGAGGGAACTACAATGAGCAGTTCTTC.

V gene TRBV9 combines with J gene TRBJ2-3; TRBD2 matches at 8 bases. Unmatched junction bases numbered 9, after V lost 3 bases and J lost 6 bases. CDR1 is SGDLS, CDR2 YYNGEE, per germline. CDR3 length: 15 residues. CDR3 protein: CASSAGTSSLDTQYF. DNA for the CDR3: TGTGCCAGCAGCGCCGGGACTAGTAGTTTGGATACGCAGTATTTT.

The chain uses TRBV4-3 and TRBJ1-2, with 10 positions matching TRBD1. This CDR3 spans 17 amino acids. With V trimmed by 1 base and J by 8 bases, 13 bases remained unmatched. CDR1 LGHNA and CDR2 YSLEER come from the germline V gene. CDR3 in amino acids: CASSQAVGTGDLYGYTF. The CDR3 DNA reads TGCGCCAGCAGCCAAGCGGTAGGGACAGGGGATCTATACGGCTACACCTTC.

The chain joins TRBV5-4 to TRBJ1-4; maybe TRBD1 (6 bases). Germline lookup yields CDR1 SGHNT and CDR2 YYREEE (reference sequence). Trimming left V 2 bases short and J 5 bases short, with 10 bases between. The CDR3 is made up of 14 amino acids. The chain's CDR3 is CASSLTGTNEKLFF. The CDR3 DNA sequence: TGTGCCAGCAGCTTAACAGGGACCAATGAAAAACTGTTTTTT.

The chain carries TRBV6-6 and TRBJ2-7; D possibly corresponds to TRBD2 (5 bases). V shed 4 bases and J shed 4 bases, with 17 bases lying between them. This CDR3 is 15 amino acids long. CDR1 is MNHNY and CDR2 is SVGAGI in the germline V gene (reference sequence). CDR3 loop: CASSFGLGLVYEQYF. The CDR3 nucleotides are TGTGCCAGCAGTTTCGGACTCGGGTTAGTATACGAGCAGTACTTC.

The chain carries TRBV7-2 and TRBJ1-5; maybe TRBD1 (6 bases). This CDR3 has 16 residues. Per the germline V gene, CDR1 is SGHTA and CDR2 is FQGNSA. The ends were cut back, 2 bases at V and 4 bases at J, with 15 bases in the middle. In DNA, the CDR3 is TGTGCCAGCAGCTTACGTTCAGGGGAAGGTAATCAGCCCCAGCATTTT. Translation gives CASSLRSGEGNQPQHF.

The chain joins TRBV18 to TRBJ1-1, with TRBD1 as a possible D gene (5 bases). This CDR3 has 13 residues. V lost 1 base and J lost 10, with 13 bases in between. Germline V gene lookup returns CDR1 KGHSH and CDR2 LQKENI. CDR3 sequence reads: CASSPLRGQGAFF. In nucleotides, the CDR3 is TGTGCCAGCTCACCACTAAGGGGCCAGGGAGCTTTCTTT.

V is TRBV4-3 and J is TRBJ1-5, with D uncertain. V lost 5 bases to trimming and J lost 7 bases, with 15 bases between them. This CDR3 is built from 14 residues. CDR1 is LGHNA and CDR2 is YSLEER in the germline V gene. The CDR3 is CASSTALIGQPQHF. The DNA for the CDR3 is TGCGCCAGCAGCACAGCTCTGATCGGACAGCCCCAGCATTTT.

Points on this clone: An end of the junction does not agree with germline; a read error may underlie this. The gene calls are TRBV19 and TRBJ1-6; D might be TRBD1 (5 bases). The germline V gene encodes CDR1 LNHDA and CDR2 SQIVND (reference sequence). The CDR3 loop spans 14 amino acids. The CDR3 loop is CASSIPGYTSPLHF. The CDR3 nucleotides are TGTGCCAGTAGTATCCCAGGGTATACTTCACCCCTCCACTTT.

This sequence joins TRBV30 and TRBJ1-2; D remains ambiguous. CDR3 length: 18 residues. Germline CDR1 and CDR2: GTSNPN and SVGIG (reference sequence). The V end was cut by 0 bases, the J end by 2 bases, with 22 bases between. The CDR3 DNA is TGTGCCTGGAGTGTATTTCCCCCCTGGCCCAGATCCAACTATGGCTACACCTTC. Translation: CAWSVFPPWPRSNYGYTF.

V is TRBV2 and J is TRBJ2-1, with 11 bases that match TRBD2. After removal of 5 bases from V and 4 bases from J, the junction contained 1 base not matched to a gene. The CDR3 is 14 amino acids. Germline V gene lookup returns CDR1 SNHLY and CDR2 FYNNEI. The DNA for the CDR3 is TGTGCCAGCAGTTCTAGCGGGGGGTACAATGAGCAGTTCTTC. Amino acid sequence: CASSSSGGYNEQFF.